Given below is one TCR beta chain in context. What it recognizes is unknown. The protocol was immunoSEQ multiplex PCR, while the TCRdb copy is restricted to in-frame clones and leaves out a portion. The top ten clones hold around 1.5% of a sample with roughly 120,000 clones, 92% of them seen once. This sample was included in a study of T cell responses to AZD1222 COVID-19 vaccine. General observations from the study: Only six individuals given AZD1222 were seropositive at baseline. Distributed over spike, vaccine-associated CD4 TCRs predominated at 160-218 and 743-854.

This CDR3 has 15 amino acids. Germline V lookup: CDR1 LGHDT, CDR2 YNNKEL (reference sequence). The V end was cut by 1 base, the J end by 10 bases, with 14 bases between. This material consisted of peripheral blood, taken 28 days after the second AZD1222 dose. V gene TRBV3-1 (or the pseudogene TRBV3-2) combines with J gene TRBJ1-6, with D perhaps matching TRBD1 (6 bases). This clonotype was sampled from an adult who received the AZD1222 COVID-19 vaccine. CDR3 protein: CASSQGTGYRSPLHF. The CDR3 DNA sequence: TGTGCCAGCAGCCAAGGCACAGGGTACAGATCACCCCTCCACTTT.